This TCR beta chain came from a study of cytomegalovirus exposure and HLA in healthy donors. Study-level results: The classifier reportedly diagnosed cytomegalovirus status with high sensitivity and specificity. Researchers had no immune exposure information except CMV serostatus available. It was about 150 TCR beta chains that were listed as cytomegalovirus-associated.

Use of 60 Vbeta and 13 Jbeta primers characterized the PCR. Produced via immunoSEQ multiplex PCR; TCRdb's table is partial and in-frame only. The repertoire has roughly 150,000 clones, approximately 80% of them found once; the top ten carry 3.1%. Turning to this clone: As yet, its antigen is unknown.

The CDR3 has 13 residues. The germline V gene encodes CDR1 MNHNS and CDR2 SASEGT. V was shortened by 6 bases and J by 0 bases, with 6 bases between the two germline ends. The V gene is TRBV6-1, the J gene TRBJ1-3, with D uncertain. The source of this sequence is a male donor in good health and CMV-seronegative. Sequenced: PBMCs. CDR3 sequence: CASRQTSGNTIYF. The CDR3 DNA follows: TGTGCCAGCAGACAAACCTCTGGAAACACCATATATTTT.